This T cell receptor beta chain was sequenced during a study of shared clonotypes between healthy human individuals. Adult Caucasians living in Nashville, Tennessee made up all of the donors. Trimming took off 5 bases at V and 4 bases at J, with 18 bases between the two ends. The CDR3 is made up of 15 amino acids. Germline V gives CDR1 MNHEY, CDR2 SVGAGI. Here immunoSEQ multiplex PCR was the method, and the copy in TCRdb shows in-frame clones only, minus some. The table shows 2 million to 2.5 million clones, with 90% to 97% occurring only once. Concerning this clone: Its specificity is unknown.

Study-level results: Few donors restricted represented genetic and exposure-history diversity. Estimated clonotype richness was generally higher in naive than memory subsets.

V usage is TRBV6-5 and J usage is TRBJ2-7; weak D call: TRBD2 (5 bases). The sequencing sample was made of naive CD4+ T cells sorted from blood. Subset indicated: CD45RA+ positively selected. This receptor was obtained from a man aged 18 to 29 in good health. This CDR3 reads CASSPASRSHYEQYF. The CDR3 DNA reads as TGTGCCAGCAGTCCCGCTAGCCGATCTCATTACGAGCAGTACTTC.